A selection of T cell receptor beta chains follows, all from one sample in a study of spatial heterogeneity in lung cancer. TCRdb fed the 5' RACE reads into MiXCR, producing one record per CDR3 protein. The sample has 9,500 to 11,000 distinct CDR3 sequences, 5.1% seen once. Source: lung tumor tissue, taken at surgery. Receptors were obtained from a male donor with early-stage non-small cell lung cancer. CDR3s include the opening cysteine and the closing phenylalanine or tryptophan. D genes are given only for firm matches. Expanded clones are given a class, and other clones once, few, many or no size at all.

j_gene,d_gene,v_gene,abundance,CDR3aa,CDR3nt
TRBJ2-1,TRBD1,TRBV12-3/TRBV12-4,many,CASSWTGGGVMGFF,TGTGCCAGCAGCTGGACAGGGGGTGGAGTTATGGGGTTCTTC
TRBJ2-3,NA,TRBV7-7,many,CASSVSDTTDTQYF,TGTGCCAGCAGCGTTTCGGACACCACAGATACGCAGTATTTT
TRBJ2-2,TRBD1,TRBV24-1,many,CATSDSLLTGTGGNTGELFF,TGTGCCACCAGTGATTCTTTGTTGACCGGGACAGGGGGCAACACCGGGGAGCTGTTTTTT
TRBJ2-1,TRBD2,TRBV5-6,NA,CASSLTLFSGVNEQFF,TGTGCCAGCAGCTTGACTTTGTTTAGCGGGGTAAATGAGCAGTTCTTC
TRBJ2-1,NA,TRBV20-1,many,CSASGDQVYNEQFF,TGCAGTGCTAGTGGAGACCAAGTCTACAATGAGCAGTTCTTC
TRBJ1-5,NA,TRBV2,many,CASRADQGIQPQHF,TGTGCCAGCAGAGCTGACCAGGGGATTCAGCCCCAGCATTTT
TRBJ2-5,NA,TRBV27,many,CASSRILERQETQYF,TGTGCCAGCAGTAGAATATTGGAGCGCCAAGAGACCCAGTACTTC
TRBJ1-2,TRBD1,TRBV7-2,many,CAITGTGILGYGYTF,TGTGCCATCACCGGGACAGGGATTTTAGGGTATGGCTACACCTTC
TRBJ1-6,NA,TRBV20-1,few,CSARTGSPLHF,TGCAGTGCTAGGACAGGTTCACCCCTCCACTTT
TRBJ2-5,NA,TRBV14,many,CASSQDWQEETQYF,TGTGCCAGCAGCCAAGATTGGCAGGAAGAGACCCAGTACTTC
TRBJ1-6,NA,TRBV4-2,many,CASSQGEGGNSPLHF,TGTGCCAGCAGCCAAGGAGAGGGCGGTAATTCACCCCTCCACTTT
TRBJ2-1,NA,TRBV3-1,medium-sized,CASTHAQGGDEQFF,TGTGCCAGCACCCACGCCCAGGGGGGGGATGAGCAGTTCTTC
TRBJ2-4,NA,TRBV20-1,NA,CSARDAGLAKNIQYF,TGCAGTGCTAGAGATGCAGGGTTAGCCAAAAACATTCAGTACTTC
TRBJ2-1,NA,TRBV13,many,CASSLMSTEQFF,TGTGCCAGCAGCTTAATGAGCACTGAGCAGTTCTTC
TRBJ1-1,NA,TRBV6-5,medium-sized,CASRSTERGTEAFF,TGTGCCAGCAGGTCGACAGAGAGGGGCACTGAAGCTTTCTTT
TRBJ2-7,NA,TRBV10-3,many,CAISESLGEGEQYF,TGTGCCATCAGTGAGTCATTGGGGGAAGGCGAGCAGTACTTC
TRBJ2-3,TRBD1,TRBV12-3/TRBV12-4,many,CASSLFPGQGDPDTQYF,TGTGCCAGCAGTTTATTCCCGGGACAGGGGGACCCAGATACGCAGTATTTT
TRBJ2-2,NA,TRBV12-3/TRBV12-4,many,CASSLWGAGELFF,TGTGCCAGCAGTTTATGGGGGGCCGGGGAGCTGTTTTTT
TRBJ2-5,TRBD1,TRBV20-1,medium-sized,CSARGTGAATQYF,TGCAGTGCTAGAGGTACAGGGGCAGCGACCCAGTACTTC
TRBJ2-1,TRBD1,TRBV24-1,many,CATRETGTGKNEQFF,TGTGCCACCAGGGAGACCGGGACAGGGAAAAATGAGCAGTTCTTC
TRBJ2-3,TRBD1,TRBV20-1,NA,CSASSGGYGDTQYF,TGCAGTGCTAGTTCAGGGGGCTATGGAGATACGCAGTATTTT
TRBJ2-7,NA,TRBV28,many,CASRSDITLSYEQYF,TGTGCCAGCAGGTCCGACATTACACTCTCTTACGAGCAGTACTTC
TRBJ2-2,TRBD2,TRBV19,medium-sized,CASSTGTSVTGELFF,TGTGCCAGTAGTACCGGGACTAGCGTCACCGGGGAGCTGTTTTTT
TRBJ1-2,NA,TRBV7-2,many,CASSLEKSGYTF,TGTGCCAGCAGCTTAGAAAAGAGTGGCTACACCTTC
TRBJ1-5,NA,TRBV19,medium-sized,CASSIRGQPQHF,TGTGCCAGTAGTATAAGGGGGCAGCCCCAGCATTTT
TRBJ1-1,NA,TRBV5-1,many,CASSRRASHTEAFF,TGCGCCAGCAGCCGCCGGGCGTCCCACACTGAAGCTTTCTTT
TRBJ2-1,TRBD1,TRBV29-1,few,CSVETGRGPGGEQFF,TGCAGCGTTGAGACCGGCAGGGGGCCTGGGGGTGAGCAGTTCTTC
TRBJ1-5,TRBD1,TRBV7-9,many,CASSLVGQGAMPQHF,TGTGCCAGCAGCCTAGTGGGACAGGGGGCTATGCCCCAGCATTTT
TRBJ2-1,NA,TRBV30,few,CAWIGGSSYNEQFF,TGTGCCTGGATAGGAGGGAGCTCCTACAATGAGCAGTTCTTC
TRBJ2-5,NA,TRBV4-3,many,CASSQGNSQETQYF,TGCGCCAGCAGCCAAGGAAACAGTCAAGAGACCCAGTACTTC
TRBJ2-5,NA,TRBV28,many,CASSRASRPETQYF,TGTGCCAGCAGTCGTGCTTCAAGGCCCGAGACCCAGTACTTC
TRBJ1-5,TRBD1,TRBV19,NA,CASTTGTGEKQPQHF,TGTGCCAGTACCACAGGGACAGGGGAGAAACAGCCCCAGCATTTT
TRBJ2-7,TRBD1,TRBV28,many,CASSLQRDRTSSYEQYF,TGTGCCAGCAGTTTACAAAGGGACAGAACATCCTCCTACGAGCAGTACTTC
TRBJ2-1,NA,TRBV6-6,medium-sized,CASSYERVEQFF,TGTGCCAGCAGTTACGAGCGAGTCGAGCAGTTCTTC
TRBJ2-3,NA,TRBV28,medium-sized,CASSFDGISTDTQYF,TGTGCCAGCAGTTTTGATGGCATTAGCACAGATACGCAGTATTTT
TRBJ2-5,NA,TRBV7-2,many,CASSLERETQYF,TGTGCCAGCAGCTTAGAAAGAGAGACCCAGTACTTC
TRBJ2-2,TRBD2,TRBV7-2,NA,CASSFYGTSSGELFF,TGTGCCAGCAGCTTCTACGGGACTAGCTCCGGGGAGCTGTTTTTT
TRBJ2-5,NA,TRBV20-1,medium-sized,CSARENYQETQYF,TGCAGTGCTAGGGAGAACTACCAAGAGACCCAGTACTTC
TRBJ2-5,NA,TRBV6-1,few,CAILWGGGTKTQYF,TGTGCCATCCTATGGGGTGGGGGCACGAAGACCCAGTACTTC
TRBJ1-4,NA,TRBV4-3,many,CASSQDRAEKLFF,TGCGCCAGCAGCCAAGATAGGGCTGAAAAACTGTTTTTT
TRBJ2-1,TRBD2,TRBV6-2/TRBV6-3,medium-sized,CASSYKRGGLLSANEQFF,TGTGCCAGCAGTTACAAGCGGGGGGGCCTCTTATCGGCCAATGAGCAGTTCTTC
TRBJ1-4,NA,TRBV3-1,many,CASRDSANEKLFF,TGTGCCAGCAGGGACAGCGCGAATGAAAAACTGTTTTTT
TRBJ1-4,NA,TRBV7-9,many,CASSSSGGGLFF,TGTGCCAGCAGCTCCTCCGGGGGAGGACTGTTTTTT
TRBJ1-5,TRBD1,TRBV10-2,many,CASSGTGMQPQHF,TGCGCCAGCAGTGGGACAGGAATGCAGCCCCAGCATTTT
TRBJ2-7,TRBD2,TRBV7-2,few,CASSRTSGRDEQYF,TGTGCCAGCAGCCGTACTAGCGGGAGGGACGAGCAGTACTTC
TRBJ1-1,TRBD1,TRBV11-1,many,CASSRDRGLGTEAFF,TGTGCCAGCAGCCGCGACAGGGGCCTCGGCACTGAAGCTTTCTTT
TRBJ2-2,NA,TRBV6-5,medium-sized,CASSPGGLPDTGELFF,TGTGCCAGCAGTCCAGGGGGACTACCGGACACCGGGGAGCTGTTTTTT
TRBJ1-1,TRBD1,TRBV29-1,many,CSARGQFTEAFF,TGCAGCGCCAGGGGACAGTTCACTGAAGCTTTCTTT
TRBJ2-5,NA,TRBV27,many,CASSFIGARAQYF,TGTGCCAGCAGTTTTATCGGGGCACGGGCCCAGTACTTC
TRBJ2-5,TRBD1,TRBV7-9,many,CASSTGGQGNFQETQYF,TGTGCCAGCAGCACAGGGGGACAGGGAAACTTCCAAGAGACCCAGTACTTC
TRBJ2-5,TRBD1,TRBV9,many,CASSVGHGTGVETQYF,TGTGCCAGCAGCGTAGGCCACGGGACAGGGGTAGAGACCCAGTACTTC
TRBJ1-6,NA,TRBV14,many,CASSRQPSNSPLHF,TGTGCCAGCAGCCGCCAGCCTTCTAATTCACCCCTCCACTTT